This TCR beta chain was sequenced for a study of sequential checkpoint blockade in melanoma. Data came from immunoSEQ multiplex PCR; TCRdb stores just in-frame clones and leaves some out. The table has 10,000 to 15,000 clones, 21% seen once. V gave up 5 bases and J gave up 4 bases; unmatched junction bases: 6. Per germline, CDR1 SGHNT and CDR2 YENEEA. This CDR3 has 14 residues. This clone has more than one count but fewer than ten. Treatment meaning: randomized to nivolumab then ipilimumab (arm A) or the reverse (arm B). This chain links TRBV11-3 with TRBJ2-7, with 9 bases matching TRBD2. The clonotype comes from a human donor with melanoma. The sample in question was tumor tissue (inferred from file names), obtained from a patient given nivolumab and ipilimumab in sequence. In DNA, the CDR3 is TGTGCCAGCAGCGACTCGGGACTAGCTTACGAGCAGTACTTC. Translated: CASSDSGLAYEQYF.